Each of the 10 T cell receptor beta chains below was sequenced from the same sample in a study of CD4 and CD8 cells across lung adenocarcinoma regions. TCRdb ran MiXCR on the PCR reads and lists one entry per CDR3 protein. The repertoire holds roughly 20,000 distinct CDR3 sequences, with 50% to 55% as singletons. Material: CD8+ T cells from the center of a lung tumor. The receptors were sampled from a female donor with lung adenocarcinoma. The CD4 and CD8 labels of this study may be unreliable.

CDR3 DNA: TGTGCGGGCAGTGGGGGCCGTGAGAAAGAGACCCAGTACTTC. Amino acid sequence: CAGSGGREKETQYF. The chain couples TRBV6-1 to TRBJ2-5, with D possibly matching TRBD1 (6 bases). CDR1 MNHNS and CDR2 SASEGT come from the germline V gene. CDR3 length: 14 residues.

The rearrangement links TRBV10-3 to TRBJ2-1; D might be TRBD1 or TRBD2, each matching 5 bases. Looked up from germline, CDR1 is ENHRY and CDR2 is SYGVKD. The CDR3 totals 14 residues. Deletions cut 10 bases from V and 0 bases from J, with 13 bases between. CDR3 residues: CATGTASSYNEQFF. CDR3 coding DNA: TGTGCCACCGGGACGGCGAGCTCCTACAATGAGCAGTTCTTC.

A word on this clonotype: A junction end diverges from the germline sequence, so it may reflect a read error. This rearrangement joins TRBV6-1 to TRBJ2-4; possibly TRBD2 for D (6 bases). The CDR3 has 15 residues. From germline, CDR1 is MNHNS and CDR2 SASEGT. The CDR3 nucleotides are TGTGCCAGCGGTGCGGGGCGGCGAGCCAAAAACACTCAGTATTTC. Its translation is CASGAGRRAKNTQYF.

This clonotype was found once. The V gene is TRBV20-1, the J gene TRBJ2-4, with 13 nucleotides matching TRBD2. The DNA matches TRBJ2-1 better at its end, which makes the J call doubtful. Germline assignment: CDR1 DFQATT and CDR2 SNEGSKA (reference sequence). CDR3 size: 16 residues. The CDR3 region is CSASGLAGIRGNEQFF. CDR3 nucleotides: TGCAGTGCTTCGGGACTAGCGGGAATCCGAGGCAATGAGCAGTTCTTC.

The chain couples TRBV10-3 to TRBJ2-4; D remains unclear. CDR3 size: 14 residues. Germline-derived CDR1 and CDR2 are ENHRY and SYGVKD. In DNA, the CDR3 is TGTGCGACGAAGGGCCGCCGAGAGCGAAAGATTCAGTACTTC. This sequence encodes CATKGRRERKIQYF.

This clonotype showed up just a few times. The chain combines TRBV7-2 with TRBJ1-2, with 7 bases aligning to TRBD1. The trim removed 1 base at V and 8 bases at J, leaving 10 bases unmatched. Germline CDR1 is SGHTA and CDR2 is FQGNSA. The CDR3 is 15 amino acids. CDR3 sequence: CASSLGGGRTGGYTF. The CDR3 bases are TGTGCCAGCAGCTTAGGAGGGGGCAGGACGGGGGGCTACACCTTC.

The chain joins TRBV10-3 to TRBJ2-4; D is perhaps TRBD1 or TRBD2 (5 bases each). Germline CDR1 ENHRY, CDR2 SYGVKD. The CDR3 is 14 residues long. The CDR3 coding sequence is TGTCGCGGCTCGGGACGGGGAGCCAAAGACACTCAGTACTTC. Translating it yields CRGSGRGAKDTQYF.

This clonotype was observed at least ten times. The chain is built from TRBV27 and TRBJ1-6, with D unresolved. V lost 7 bases and J 10 bases, leaving 11 bases between the germline ends. This CDR3 contains 12 residues. Germline V gene data show CDR1 as MNHEY and CDR2 as SMNVEV (reference sequence). Written as DNA, the CDR3 is TGTGCCAGCATGGAAGTGGGATCACCCCTCCACTTT. It yields the protein CASMEVGSPLHF.

About this clonotype itself: One end of the junction fails to match germline, which may point to a read error. The CDR3 bases are TGTGCCAGCAGCTTAAATGGTGAAGCCTTCTTT. This gives the protein CASSLNGEAFF. This sequence joins TRBV7-2 and TRBJ1-1; D gene ambiguous. Germline loops: CDR1 SGHTA, CDR2 FQGNSA. The CDR3 runs to 11 residues.

This chain uses TRBV6-1 with TRBJ2-1; 7 bases are shared with TRBD2. The CDR3 is made up of 15 amino acids. Trimming took 5 bases from V and 6 from J; bases not matched to a gene: 10. Per germline, CDR1 MNHNS and CDR2 SASEGT. The DNA for the CDR3 is TGTGCCAGCAGTCCAAGCGGGAATAACTTCAATGAGCAGTTCTTC. Amino acid sequence: CASSPSGNNFNEQFF.